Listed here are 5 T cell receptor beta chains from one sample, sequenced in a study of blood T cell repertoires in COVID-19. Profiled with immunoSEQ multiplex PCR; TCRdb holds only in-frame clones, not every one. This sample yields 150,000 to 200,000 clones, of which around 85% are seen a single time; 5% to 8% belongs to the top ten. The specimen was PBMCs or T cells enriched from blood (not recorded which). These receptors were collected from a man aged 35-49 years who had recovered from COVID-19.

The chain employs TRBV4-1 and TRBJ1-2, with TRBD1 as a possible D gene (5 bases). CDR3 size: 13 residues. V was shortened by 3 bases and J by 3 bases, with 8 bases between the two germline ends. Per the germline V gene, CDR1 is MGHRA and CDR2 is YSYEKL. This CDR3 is CASSQTVDYGYTF. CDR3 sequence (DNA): TGCGCCAGCAGCCAGACAGTGGACTATGGCTACACCTTC.

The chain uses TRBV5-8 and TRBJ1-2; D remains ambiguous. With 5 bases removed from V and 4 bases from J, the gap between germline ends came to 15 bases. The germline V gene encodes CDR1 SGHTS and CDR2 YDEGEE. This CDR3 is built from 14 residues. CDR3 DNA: TGTGCCAGCAGTTCCTTAAACGGACTCTATGGCTACACCTTC. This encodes CASSSLNGLYGYTF.

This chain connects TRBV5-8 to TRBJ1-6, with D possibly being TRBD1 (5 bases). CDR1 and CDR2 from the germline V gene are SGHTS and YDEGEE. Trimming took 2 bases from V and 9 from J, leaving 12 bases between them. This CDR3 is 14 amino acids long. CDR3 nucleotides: TGTGCCAGCAGCTTAAGCATAAGGGGTTCACCCCTCCACTTT. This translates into CASSLSIRGSPLHF.

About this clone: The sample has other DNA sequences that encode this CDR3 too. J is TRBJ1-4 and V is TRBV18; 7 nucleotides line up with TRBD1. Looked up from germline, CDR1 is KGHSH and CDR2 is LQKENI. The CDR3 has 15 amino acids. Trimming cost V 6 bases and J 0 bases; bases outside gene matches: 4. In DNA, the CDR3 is TGTGCCAGCTCCCCCCAGGGGGCAACTAATGAAAAACTGTTTTTT. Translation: CASSPQGATNEKLFF. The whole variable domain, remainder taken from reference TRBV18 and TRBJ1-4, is NAGVMQNPRHLVRRRGQEARLRCSPMKGHSHVYWYRQLPEEGLKFMVYLQKENIIDESGMPKERFSAEFPKEGPSILRIQQVVRGDSAAYFCASSPQGATNEKLFFGSGTQLSVL.

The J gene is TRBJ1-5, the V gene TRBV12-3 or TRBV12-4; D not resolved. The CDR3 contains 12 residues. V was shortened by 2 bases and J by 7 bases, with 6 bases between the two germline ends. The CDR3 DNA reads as TGTGCCAGCAGTTTATCGCGACAGCCCCAGCATTTT. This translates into CASSLSRQPQHF.